These 20 T cell receptor beta chains originate from one sample sequenced in a study of PD-1 blockade in classical Hodgkin lymphoma. In every patient, relapse followed autologous stem cell transplantation, while exposure to brentuximab vedotin differed. Clones were sequenced by immunoSEQ multiplex PCR, and TCRdb holds only the in-frame ones, with some missing. The top ten clones hold roughly 15% of a sample with 45,000 to 60,000 clones, about 85% of them seen once. The starting material was peripheral blood mononuclear cells (PBMCs), obtained at baseline. The receptors originated from a human donor with classical Hodgkin lymphoma.

The chain couples TRBV18 to TRBJ1-1; D is uncertain. V dropped 2 bases and J dropped 1 base, with 5 bases sitting between them. The germline CDR1 and CDR2 sequences are KGHSH and LQKENI. The CDR3 spans 13 residues. The CDR3 region has the DNA TGTGCCAGCTCACCAAGGGCGAACACTGAAGCTTTCTTT. It specifies CASSPRANTEAFF.

The table lists this clone with a few counts. The V call is TRBV7-2, the J call TRBJ1-1, with D hard to call. The germline V gene encodes CDR1 SGHTA and CDR2 FQGNSA. V was clipped by 1 base and J by 1 base, with 7 bases between them. This CDR3 is built from 14 residues. CDR3 DNA: TGTGCCAGCAGCTTAGGGGTAGGGAACACTGAAGCTTTCTTT. Its protein product is CASSLGVGNTEAFF.

This clone was counted once. This chain joins TRBV19 and TRBJ2-7, with D perhaps TRBD1 or TRBD2 (5 bases each). The CDR3 totals 16 residues. The germline CDR1 and CDR2 sequences are LNHDA and SQIVND (reference sequence). V was clipped by 6 bases and J by 0 bases, with 18 bases between them. The CDR3 protein is CASSTNGAGSSYEQYF. The CDR3 DNA is TGTGCCAGTAGCACGAATGGGGCGGGCAGCTCCTACGAGCAGTACTTC.

In this sample, this clone turned up once. V usage is TRBV4-3 and J usage is TRBJ1-1; TRBD1 might be the D (6 bases). This CDR3 is 14 amino acids long. Deletions cut 8 bases from V and 4 bases from J, with 17 bases between. Germline CDR1 and CDR2: LGHNA and YSLEER. CDR3 DNA sequence: TGCGCCAGCTCCGCGGGGGGGCGCAGCACTGAAGCTTTCTTT. Its translation is CASSAGGRSTEAFF.

The rearrangement uses TRBV21-1 and TRBJ1-5; TRBD1 is taken as the D call from the table, unchecked against the DNA. TRBV21-1 is a known pseudogene. This CDR3 contains 18 residues. CDR3 sequence (DNA): TGTGCCAGCAGCAAAGCGCAGAAACGGGACAGGGATAATCAGCCCCAGCATTTT. This codes for CASSKAQKRDRDNQPQHF.

The V and J genes are TRBV28 and TRBJ2-1, with D possibly TRBD2 on 6 matching bases. With 4 bases removed from V and 6 bases from J, the gap between germline ends came to 10 bases. The CDR3 loop spans 13 amino acids. The germline gives CDR1 MDHEN, CDR2 SYDVKM. The DNA of the CDR3 is TGTGCCAGCAGTTCCAGACTAGTCAATGAGCAGTTCTTC. The encoded protein is CASSSRLVNEQFF.

CDR3 bases: TGCGCCAGCAGCTTGGGGATGGGGTCCCCCTACGAGCAGTACGTC. It yields the protein CASSLGMGSPYEQYV. The chain uses TRBV5-1 and TRBJ2-7; D unclear. V lost 0 bases to trimming and J lost 2 bases, with 12 bases between them. CDR3 length: 15 residues. CDR1 SGHRS and CDR2 YFSETQ come from the germline V gene.

This chain links TRBV7-2 with TRBJ2-5; tentatively, D is TRBD2 (6 bases). Looked up from germline, CDR1 is SGHTA and CDR2 is FQGNSA. The CDR3 sequence is 14 residues long. With 2 bases removed from V and 5 bases from J, the gap between germline ends came to 12 bases. CDR3 protein: CASSLTRSGETQYF. CDR3 nucleotides: TGTGCCAGCAGCTTAACTAGGAGCGGGGAGACCCAGTACTTC.

The V call is TRBV6-5, the J call TRBJ1-2; D is perhaps TRBD1 (5 bases). V dropped 5 bases and J dropped 7 bases, with 14 bases sitting between them. The CDR3 consists of 13 residues. CDR1 is MNHEY and CDR2 is SVGAGI in the germline V gene. CDR3 nucleotide sequence: TGTGCCAGCAGTCAGGGCGCCAATGGTGGCTACACCTTC. It specifies CASSQGANGGYTF.

The chain has TRBV11-2 and TRBJ2-7; 7 bases are shared with TRBD2. V gave up 8 bases and J gave up 2 bases; unmatched junction bases: 12. The CDR3 covers 15 residues. From germline, CDR1 is SGHAT and CDR2 FQNNGV. CDR3 nucleotide sequence: TGTGCCAGCCGGGTAGGGAGGGCCCTCACCTACGAGCAGTACTTC. It is translated as CASRVGRALTYEQYF.

This chain uses TRBV7-2 with TRBJ1-1; TRBD1 matches at 8 bases. This CDR3 contains 16 residues. The germline CDR1 and CDR2 sequences are SGHTA and FQGNSA. V shed 1 base, J shed 5 bases, and the junction held 9 bases outside the gene matches. Here the CDR3 DNA reads TGTGCCAGCAGCTTAGGGGGGACAGGCGCTCGGACTGAAGCTTTCTTT. Protein product: CASSLGGTGARTEAFF.

This clone occurred once. The V call is TRBV6-5, the J call TRBJ2-3; 8 bases are shared with TRBD1. Trimming at V came to 7 bases and at J to 3 bases, leaving 6 bases not matched to a gene. The CDR3 has 14 residues. Germline values: CDR1 MNHEY, CDR2 SVGAGI. The CDR3 is CASNPRGRTDTQYF. In nucleotides, the CDR3 is TGTGCCAGCAACCCCAGGGGGCGGACAGATACGCAGTATTTT.

Written as DNA, the CDR3 is TGTGCCAGCAGAGGAGACCTCTACGAGCAGTACTTC. Its protein is CASRGDLYEQYF. The chain joins TRBV6-1 to TRBJ2-7; D is unclear. The germline V and J ends were trimmed by 6 bases and 3 bases, with 9 bases remaining between them. CDR3 length: 12 amino acids. Germline CDR1 MNHNS, CDR2 SASEGT.

This clone was counted between two and nine times. The chain has TRBV11-2 and TRBJ2-1; D gene ambiguous. V was shortened by 1 base and J by 10 bases, with 11 bases between the two germline ends. Germline lookup yields CDR1 SGHAT and CDR2 FQNNGV. The CDR3 has 13 amino acids. The CDR3 sequence: CASSLALYREQFF. The CDR3 DNA is TGTGCCAGCAGCTTAGCCCTGTATAGGGAGCAGTTCTTC.

This chain's CDR3 is CASSPLGPGFTQETQYF. CDR3 nucleotides: TGTGCCAGCTCACCTCTGGGCCCGGGGTTTACACAAGAGACCCAGTACTTC. The chain joins TRBV18 to TRBJ2-5; D might be TRBD2 (5 bases). Germline CDR1 reads KGHSH; CDR2 reads LQKENI. Trimming shortened V by 3 bases and J by 2 bases, and 19 bases separated the two germline ends. The CDR3 length is 17 residues.

The gene calls are TRBV9 and TRBJ2-3, with 9 bases matching TRBD2. Trimming removed 4 bases from V and 3 bases from J; junction bases left unmatched: 6. Germline assignment: CDR1 SGDLS and CDR2 YYNGEE. The CDR3 is 15 amino acids. DNA of the CDR3: TGTGCCAGCAGCCCACGACTAGCGGAAACAGATACGCAGTATTTT. Its protein is CASSPRLAETDTQYF.

The chain combines TRBV27 with TRBJ1-6; no reliable D call. The CDR3 runs to 11 residues. CDR1 and CDR2 (germline): MNHEY, SMNVEV (reference sequence). Between the trimmed V and J ends, which lost 8 bases and 13 bases, there was a span of 12 bases. CDR3 protein: CASGNFGPLHF. CDR3 nucleotides: TGTGCCAGCGGAAACTTCGGGCCCCTCCACTTT.

This sequence joins TRBV12-5 and TRBJ2-1; D may correspond to TRBD1 or TRBD2 (5 bases each). The CDR3 is 13 amino acids. Germline lookup yields CDR1 LGHNT and CDR2 FRNRAP. The CDR3 sequence is CASTEGRNNEQFF. The DNA for the CDR3 is TGTGCGAGTACCGAGGGACGAAACAATGAGCAGTTCTTC. The whole variable domain, filled in from reference TRBV12-5 and TRBJ2-1, reads DARVTQTPRHKVTEMGQEVTMRCQPILGHNTVFWYRQTMMQGLELLAYFRNRAPLDDSGMPKDRFSAEMPDATLATLKIQPSEPRDSAVYFCASTEGRNNEQFFGPGTRLTVL.

V is TRBV18 and J is TRBJ1-2; TRBD1 might be the D (6 bases). CDR3 length equals 17 residues. Germline CDR1 and CDR2: KGHSH and LQKENI. V was shortened by 6 bases and J by 3 bases, with 23 bases between the two germline ends. CDR3 in amino acids: CASSPSSQGGSDYGYTF. The DNA for the CDR3 is TGTGCCAGCTCGCCATCAAGCCAAGGGGGTAGTGACTATGGCTACACCTTC.

The rearrangement uses TRBV12-5 and TRBJ1-5, with no clear D. This CDR3 region has 11 residues. Germline CDR1 reads LGHNT; CDR2 reads FRNRAP. Trimming took 7 bases from V and 6 from J, leaving 7 bases between them. CDR3 region: CASANSQPQHF. The CDR3 bases are TGTGCTAGTGCTAATAGTCAGCCCCAGCATTTT.